Following are 9 T cell receptor beta chains from one sample sequenced in a study of control samples from healthy donors and cancer patients. Here immunoSEQ multiplex PCR was the method, and the copy in TCRdb shows in-frame clones only, minus some. Of 100,000 to 150,000 clones in the sample, around nine tenths were seen once. Sequences were obtained from blood. All receptors derive from a man aged 35 to 55 in good health.

The chain couples TRBV4-1 to TRBJ1-5; D is ambiguous. The V end was cut by 0 bases, the J end by 5 bases, with 20 bases between. Per germline, CDR1 MGHRA and CDR2 YSYEKL. The CDR3 loop spans 18 amino acids. CDR3 bases: TGCGCCAGCAGCCAAGATCTATCACAAGGACGGATGGATCAGCCCCAGCATTTT. Translating gives CASSQDLSQGRMDQPQHF.

V is TRBV12-5 and J is TRBJ2-7, with D perhaps assigned TRBD1 or TRBD2 (6 bases each). Per germline, CDR1 LGHNT and CDR2 FRNRAP. V was pared by 1 base and J by 2 bases, with 21 bases between. The CDR3 has 18 amino acids. This chain's CDR3 is CASGLGRRERDRTYEQYF. The CDR3, as DNA: TGTGCTAGTGGTTTGGGTAGGCGGGAAAGAGACAGGACCTACGAGCAGTACTTC. The entire variable domain, with the rest obtained from reference TRBV12-5 and TRBJ2-7, is as follows: DARVTQTPRHKVTEMGQEVTMRCQPILGHNTVFWYRQTMMQGLELLAYFRNRAPLDDSGMPKDRFSAEMPDATLATLKIQPSEPRDSAVYFCASGLGRRERDRTYEQYFGPGTRLTVT.

The chain is built from TRBV13 and TRBJ2-6; 8 bases align to TRBD1. V shed 4 bases, J shed 1 base, and the junction held 18 bases outside the gene matches. The CDR3 has 21 amino acids. Germline V CDR1 and CDR2: PRHDT, FYEKMQ (reference sequence). The CDR3 spells CASSSWGTGQGGGSGANVLTF. For the CDR3, the DNA is TGTGCCAGCAGCTCCTGGGGGACCGGACAGGGAGGTGGGTCTGGGGCCAACGTCCTGACTTTC.

The genes are TRBV5-1 and TRBJ1-1; 11 nucleotides align to TRBD1. CDR1 and CDR2 from the germline V gene are SGHRS and YFSETQ. The CDR3 loop spans 16 amino acids. V lost 4 bases, J lost 5 bases, and 10 bases stayed unmatched. The CDR3 loop reads CASSIGQGARRTEAFF. CDR3 DNA sequence: TGCGCCAGCAGCATCGGACAGGGGGCGCGTCGTACTGAAGCTTTCTTT.

J is TRBJ2-2 and V is TRBV3-1 (or the pseudogene TRBV3-2), with 9 bases lining up with TRBD2. With V trimmed by 6 bases and J by 4 bases, 3 bases remained unmatched. The CDR3 has 14 amino acids. Germline CDR1 and CDR2: LGHDT and YNNKEL (reference sequence). The CDR3, as DNA: TGTGCCAGCAGGGGACTAGCTGTCACCGGGGAGCTGTTTTTT. Translating gives CASRGLAVTGELFF.

This chain joins TRBV7-6 and TRBJ2-7; D unresolved. This CDR3 has 15 amino acids. The V end lost 5 bases, the J end lost 4 bases, and 18 bases lay between the germline ends. Germline V gene data show CDR1 as SGHVS and CDR2 as FNYEAQ. The DNA for the CDR3 is TGTGCCAGCAGCCCCTCTCGGCACCCGGATTACGAGCAGTACTTC. It yields the protein CASSPSRHPDYEQYF.

J is TRBJ2-1 and V is TRBV7-6; D not resolved. V lost 1 base, J lost 2 bases, and 15 bases lay in between. The CDR3 loop spans 17 amino acids. Germline V gene sequence: CDR1 SGHVS, CDR2 FNYEAQ. DNA of the CDR3: TGTGCCAGCAGCTTAGAACTATCAGTGAGTGCCTACAATGAGCAGTTCTTC. Encoded protein: CASSLELSVSAYNEQFF.

This clone came up once. The rearrangement links TRBV19 to TRBJ1-1; D may be TRBD1 (5 bases). The CDR3 contains 14 residues. Trimming shortened V by 8 bases and J by 2 bases, and 15 bases separated the two germline ends. The germline V gene has CDR1 LNHDA and CDR2 SQIVND (reference sequence). The CDR3 DNA reads TGTGCCAGTCTATCCGGGGGTTTAAACACTGAAGCTTTCTTT. This sequence encodes CASLSGGLNTEAFF. Full variable domain (rest looked up from reference TRBV19 and TRBJ1-1): DGGITQSPKYLFRKEGQNVTLSCEQNLNHDAMYWYRQDPGQGLRLIYYSQIVNDFQKGDIAEGYSVSREKKESFPLTVTSAQKNPTAFYLCASLSGGLNTEAFFGQGTRLTVV.

The V and J genes are TRBV5-1 and TRBJ2-3, with D perhaps given as TRBD1 or TRBD2 (5 bases each). The length of the CDR3 is 15 residues. V lost 5 bases and J lost 3, with 16 bases in between. Germline assignment: CDR1 SGHRS and CDR2 YFSETQ. The CDR3 protein is CASRDDVGATDTQYF. The DNA of the CDR3 is TGCGCCAGCAGGGACGATGTCGGGGCGACAGATACGCAGTATTTT.